The source of this T cell receptor beta chain is a study of T cell responses to AZD1222 COVID-19 vaccine. Whether given at about 4 or about 12 weeks, second doses were pooled. Findings of the study overall: Only after the peak T cell response were repertoires sampled. Among spike-specific TCRs, nearly half reportedly target unmutated variant regions. Clonal diversity may have been underestimated in mostly white British donors.

Trimming cost V 0 bases and J 5 bases, with 13 bases left between them. The CDR3 extends over 15 amino acids. CDR1 is MNHEY and CDR2 is SVGAGI in the germline V gene. Only in-frame clones appear in the TCRdb table, and some are missing; sequencing was by immunoSEQ multiplex PCR. The sample lists over 130,000 clones, around nine tenths occurring once. Comments on this clone: What it binds is unknown.

The sequence was collected from an adult who received the AZD1222 COVID-19 vaccine. The sample consisted of peripheral blood, taken 28 days after the second AZD1222 dose. The chain uses TRBV6-5 and TRBJ1-1, with D perhaps matching TRBD1 (6 bases). CDR3 sequence: CASSYSKWGLTEAFF. The CDR3 DNA follows: TGTGCCAGCAGTTACTCGAAGTGGGGGCTTACTGAAGCTTTCTTT.